The entry that follows covers one TCR beta chain sequence. Its antigen is unidentified. The source of the sample is a study of a mutant IDH1 vaccine in newly diagnosed glioma. Notes on the study in general: Vaccine-induced responses were seen in roughly 93% of patients, spanning several MHC alleles.

Measured with immunoSEQ multiplex PCR; TCRdb has only the in-frame clones, and not every one. Of roughly 30,000 clones listed, approximately 82% are singletons. The CDR3 contains 14 residues. CDR1 is LGHNA, CDR2 YSLEER, per germline. Trimming took 4 bases from V and 0 from J, leaving 9 bases between them. The time point was: week 23, last vaccination. Every vaccine dose comprised 300 ug of mutant IDH1 20-mer peptide plus topical imiquimod. Sequences were derived from PBMCs, sampled from a glioma patient whose treatment included an IDH1 peptide vaccine. The origin of this receptor is a woman aged 30 to 39 with glioma. The chain recombines TRBV4-3 with TRBJ1-1; no definite D call. The CDR3 protein is CASSPHRMNTEAFF. DNA of the CDR3: TGCGCCAGCAGCCCGCACCGTATGAACACTGAAGCTTTCTTT.